The 20 T cell receptor beta chains in this list originate from one sample, sequenced in a study of OX40 agonist ivuxolimab in advanced cancers. TCRdb keeps only in-frame clones here, not all; method: immunoSEQ multiplex PCR. The sample contains 90,000 or so clones, 85% to 90% of which appear only once. Sequenced here: CD4+ or CD8+ T cells sorted from blood, sampled in a trial of the OX40 agonist ivuxolimab. The source is an adult with an advanced solid tumor such as melanoma, head and neck, liver or kidney cancer.

V gene TRBV4-2 combines with J gene TRBJ1-1; 10 bases line up with TRBD1. Germline assignment: CDR1 LGHNA and CDR2 YNFKEQ. This CDR3 is built from 15 residues. V dropped 4 bases and J dropped 10; count of bases not matched to a gene: 12. CDR3 in DNA: TGTGCCAGCAGCCGACCCGGGACAGGGGTCTCTCGAGCTTTCTTT. Translating it yields CASSRPGTGVSRAFF.

The rearrangement uses TRBV4-3 and TRBJ1-1; no reliable D call. V lost 4 bases and J 0 bases, leaving 18 bases between the germline ends. The CDR3 has 17 residues. Germline V gene sequence: CDR1 LGHNA, CDR2 YSLEER. CDR3 nucleotide sequence: TGCGCCAGCAGCCTCCGTGAATCTAAGGGCATGAACACTGAAGCTTTCTTT. Protein product: CASSLRESKGMNTEAFF.

The chain has TRBV5-4 and TRBJ1-1, with 7 bases matching TRBD1. CDR1 is SGHNT and CDR2 is YYREEE in the germline V gene (reference sequence). CDR3 size: 14 residues. V dropped 0 bases and J dropped 5; count of bases not matched to a gene: 4. CDR3 in amino acids: CASSLATGMTEAFF. CDR3 coding DNA: TGTGCCAGCAGCTTGGCGACAGGGATGACTGAAGCTTTCTTT.

The chain is built from TRBV10-3 and TRBJ2-3; D may correspond to TRBD1 or TRBD2 (6 bases each). Germline CDR1 reads ENHRY; CDR2 reads SYGVKD. This CDR3 region has 14 residues. Trimming cost V 8 bases and J 1 base, with 13 bases left between them. In nucleotides, the CDR3 is TGTGCCATCCGAAGGGGGGCTGGCACAGATACGCAGTATTTT. As protein: CAIRRGAGTDTQYF.

This clone has a single count. The rearrangement links TRBV30 to TRBJ1-1, with D perhaps matching TRBD1 (5 bases). V was trimmed by 2 bases and J by 5 bases, leaving 12 bases between them. Germline V gene lookup returns CDR1 GTSNPN and CDR2 SVGIG (reference sequence). The CDR3 spans 13 residues. CDR3 sequence: CAWSRTWVTEAFF. As DNA, the CDR3 is TGTGCCTGGAGTAGGACATGGGTGACTGAAGCTTTCTTT.

This chain connects TRBV30 to TRBJ2-7; 7 bases align to TRBD1. With 1 base clipped from V and 4 bases from J, the junction kept 10 bases outside the gene matches. The V gene's germline CDR1 is GTSNPN and CDR2 SVGIG (reference sequence). The CDR3 spans 15 residues. CDR3 DNA: TGTGCCTGGAGTGGACAGGGAGAGGTAAGGTACGAGCAGTACTTC. This sequence encodes CAWSGQGEVRYEQYF.

The chain carries TRBV7-2 and TRBJ2-2, with a possible D match to TRBD1 (5 bases). Germline values: CDR1 SGHTA, CDR2 FQGNSA. The CDR3 contains 15 residues. Trimming pared 5 bases from V and 7 bases from J, leaving 17 bases between. Here the CDR3 DNA reads TGTGCCAGCAGCCCTTGGACAAGTGGCATCGGGGAGCTGTTTTTT. This gives the protein CASSPWTSGIGELFF.

The chain links TRBV18 to TRBJ2-7, with TRBD1 identical over 8 bases. The germline gives CDR1 KGHSH, CDR2 LQKENI. The CDR3 spans 15 residues. Trimming cost V 3 bases and J 6 bases; bases outside gene matches: 10. The DNA for the CDR3 is TGTGCCAGCTCACCCGTGGGACAGGTGGGCTCCGAGCAGTACTTC. It is translated as CASSPVGQVGSEQYF.

The chain uses TRBV4-2 and TRBJ2-1; tentatively, D is TRBD2 (6 bases). This CDR3 contains 13 residues. V dropped 0 bases and J dropped 9 bases, with 9 bases sitting between them. Germline V gene lookup returns CDR1 LGHNA and CDR2 YNFKEQ. In DNA, the CDR3 is TGTGCCAGCAGCCAAGATCTAGCGAGTGAGCAGTTCTTC. It codes for CASSQDLASEQFF.

This chain uses TRBV11-2 with TRBJ2-1; D possibly matches TRBD1 or TRBD2 (5 bases each). The CDR3 runs 15 residues. The germline CDR1 and CDR2 sequences are SGHAT and FQNNGV. Deletions cut 1 base from V and 3 bases from J, with 10 bases between. The DNA of the CDR3 is TGTGCCAGCAGCTTAGTGGGGGAAGGCTACAATGAGCAGTTCTTC. Its translation is CASSLVGEGYNEQFF.

The rearrangement links TRBV7-3 to TRBJ2-5; no clear D. The CDR3 is made up of 13 amino acids. V gave up 3 bases and J gave up 4 bases, with 9 bases separating them. Germline V lookup: CDR1 SGHTA, CDR2 FQGTGA. The CDR3 bases are TGTGCCAGCAGCTTGGGTGCGCTAGAGACCCAGTACTTC. Its translation is CASSLGALETQYF.

This chain uses TRBV7-9 with TRBJ1-4, with D perhaps matching TRBD1 (6 bases). Germline V CDR1 and CDR2: SEHNR, FQNEAQ (reference sequence). With 5 bases removed from V and 11 bases from J, the gap between germline ends came to 15 bases. This CDR3 region has 13 residues. CDR3 amino acids: CASSHRQDGKLFF. CDR3 DNA: TGTGCCAGCAGCCATCGACAGGACGGGAAACTGTTTTTT. The full variable domain, its missing parts supplied by reference TRBV7-9 and TRBJ1-4, is DTGVSQNPRHKITKRGQNVTFRCDPISEHNRLYWYRQTLGQGPEFLTYFQNEAQLEKSRLLSDRFSAERPKGSFSTLEIQRTEQGDSAMYLCASSHRQDGKLFFGSGTQLSVL.

The chain employs TRBV6-5 and TRBJ2-7, with D possibly being TRBD1 (5 bases). Germline CDR1 MNHEY, CDR2 SVGAGI. The V gene lost 2 bases and the J gene lost 0 bases, with 8 bases spanning the gap. The CDR3 has 14 residues. CDR3 sequence: CASSYGANSYEQYF. CDR3 DNA: TGTGCCAGCAGTTACGGGGCGAACTCCTACGAGCAGTACTTC.

The chain has TRBV19 and TRBJ2-1; 12 bases align to TRBD2. CDR1 LNHDA and CDR2 SQIVND come from the germline V gene (reference sequence). Trimming cost V 7 bases and J 6 bases; bases outside gene matches: 7. The CDR3 loop spans 15 amino acids. CDR3: CASKTSGGLSNEQFF. CDR3 coding DNA: TGTGCCAGTAAGACTAGCGGGGGATTAAGCAATGAGCAGTTCTTC. Full variable domain (missing parts from reference TRBV19 and TRBJ2-1): DGGITQSPKYLFRKEGQNVTLSCEQNLNHDAMYWYRQDPGQGLRLIYYSQIVNDFQKGDIAEGYSVSREKKESFPLTVTSAQKNPTAFYLCASKTSGGLSNEQFFGPGTRLTVL.

The chain has TRBV4-2 and TRBJ2-7; 9 nucleotides agree with TRBD1. Germline assignment: CDR1 LGHNA and CDR2 YNFKEQ. This CDR3 contains 15 residues. J lost 4 bases, V lost 1 base, and 5 bases had no gene match. The DNA for the CDR3 is TGTGCCAGCAGCCAAGGGGGACAGGGAATGTACGAGCAGTACTTC. It yields the protein CASSQGGQGMYEQYF.

V usage is TRBV6-1 and J usage is TRBJ2-6; 7 nucleotides line up with TRBD1. V lost 6 bases to trimming and J lost 4 bases; unmatched junction nucleotides: 6. The length of the CDR3 is 15 residues. The germline V gene encodes CDR1 MNHNS and CDR2 SASEGT. This CDR3 reads CASRGQPAGANVLTF. In DNA, the CDR3 is TGTGCCAGCAGGGGACAGCCGGCGGGGGCCAACGTCCTGACTTTC.

This sequence joins TRBV5-5 and TRBJ1-3; 7 positions match TRBD1. Germline V gene sequence: CDR1 SGHKS, CDR2 YYEKEE (reference sequence). The CDR3 is made up of 14 amino acids. V gave up 1 base and J gave up 5 bases; unmatched junction bases: 3. Here the CDR3 DNA reads TGTGCCAGCAGCTTGCAGGGGGGAAGAAACACCATATATTTT. Translated, it gives CASSLQGGRNTIYF. The full variable domain, its missing parts supplied by reference TRBV5-5 and TRBJ1-3, is DAGVTQSPTHLIKTRGQQVTLRCSPISGHKSVSWYQQVLGQGPQFIFQYYEKEERGRGNFPDRFSARQFPNYSSELNVNALLLGDSALYLCASSLQGGRNTIYFGEGSWLTVV.

The chain joins TRBV7-2 to TRBJ2-3; TRBD1 or TRBD2 may be the D gene (7 bases each). This CDR3 region has 15 residues. Germline values: CDR1 SGHTA, CDR2 FQGNSA. V dropped 5 bases and J dropped 2 bases, with 14 bases sitting between them. The CDR3 nucleotides read TGTGCCAGCAGCCCTCAGGGGGGGACCACAGATACGCAGTATTTT. Translating it yields CASSPQGGTTDTQYF.

In regard to this clone: This sample also contains other DNA sequences that code for the same CDR3. J is TRBJ1-1 and V is TRBV11-2; possibly TRBD1 for D (5 bases). Germline V gene lookup returns CDR1 SGHAT and CDR2 FQNNGV. Deletions cut 5 bases from V and 1 base from J, with 8 bases between. CDR3 size: 13 residues. Written as DNA, the CDR3 is TGTGCCAGCAGCCAGCAGGGGAACACTGAAGCTTTCTTT. Its protein is CASSQQGNTEAFF.

V is TRBV11-3 and J is TRBJ2-1; a weak D match, TRBD1 (6 bases). Deletions cut 5 bases from V and 8 bases from J, with 22 bases between. This CDR3 is built from 16 residues. The germline V gene has CDR1 SGHNT and CDR2 YENEEA. The CDR3 coding sequence is TGTGCCAGCAGCGAACGACAGGTTAATTCTTTGGATGAGCAGTTCTTC. It specifies CASSERQVNSLDEQFF.